This entry concerns a single T cell receptor beta chain. What it binds is not known. The CDR3 length is 17 residues. CDR1 LNHDA and CDR2 SQIVND come from the germline V gene (reference sequence). Trimming took 1 base from V and 1 from J, leaving 14 bases between them. Produced via immunoSEQ multiplex PCR; TCRdb's table is partial and in-frame only. The repertoire includes 35,000 to 50,000 clones, just under 97% of them detected once, and around 0.35% sits in the top ten. This record comes from a study of Tregs in tolerant kidney transplant recipients. General study results and limits: Biological reproducibility was not directly addressed in this study.

Sequencing input: Tregs from blood cultured with allogeneic cells. The sequence was obtained from a human donor in good health. This chain links TRBV19 with TRBJ1-5; D perhaps matches TRBD1 (6 bases). The chain's CDR3 is CASSIGGSRGSNQPQHF. The CDR3, as DNA: TGTGCCAGTAGTATAGGAGGGTCCAGGGGAAGCAATCAGCCCCAGCATTTT.